Presented here are 7 T cell receptor beta chains from one specimen sequenced in a study of T cell responses to AZD1222 COVID-19 vaccine. The assay was immunoSEQ multiplex PCR, and TCRdb's table has in-frame clones only and misses some. The sample includes more than 85,000 clones, 84% of them seen just once. The sequencing here drew on peripheral blood, taken on day 0 of AZD1222 vaccination. All receptors come from an adult in good health.

The chain couples TRBV4-3 to TRBJ1-2; D unclear. V lost 0 bases to trimming and J lost 5 bases, with 7 bases between them. The CDR3 totals 13 residues. CDR1 and CDR2 from the germline V gene are LGHNA and YSLEER. The chain's CDR3 is CASSQDWAYGYTF. The CDR3 nucleotides are TGCGCCAGCAGCCAAGATTGGGCATATGGCTACACCTTC.

V gene TRBV14 combines with J gene TRBJ2-7; 7 nucleotides line up with TRBD2. Germline V gene sequence: CDR1 SGHDN, CDR2 FVKESK. J was trimmed by 1 base and V by 1 base; bases with no gene match: 1. There are 14 residues in the CDR3. The CDR3: CASSQGLASYEQYF. CDR3 nucleotide sequence: TGTGCCAGCAGCCAAGGACTAGCTTCCTACGAGCAGTACTTC.

For this clone: Other DNA sequences in this specimen translate into the identical CDR3. The J gene is TRBJ2-6, the V gene TRBV5-6; D remains ambiguous. This CDR3 spans 12 amino acids. Germline V gene lookup returns CDR1 SGHDT and CDR2 YYEEEE. The germline V and J ends were trimmed by 5 bases and 4 bases, with 4 bases remaining between them. The CDR3 loop reads CASRSGANVLTF. CDR3 coding DNA: TGTGCCAGCAGATCAGGGGCCAACGTCCTGACTTTC.

The V gene is TRBV5-8, the J gene TRBJ1-1; a weak D match, TRBD1 (6 bases). Trimming pared 4 bases from V and 0 bases from J, leaving 16 bases between. In germline, CDR1 is SGHTS, CDR2 YDEGEE. The CDR3 length is 16 residues. The CDR3 region is CASSRGAGAVNTEAFF. The DNA for the CDR3 is TGTGCCAGCAGCAGGGGTGCGGGGGCGGTGAACACTGAAGCTTTCTTT.

The chain couples TRBV7-3 to TRBJ2-6, with TRBD1 matching over 8 bases. CDR1 is SGHTA, CDR2 FQGTGA, per germline. The CDR3 consists of 16 residues. Trimming took 5 bases from V and 2 from J; bases not matched to a gene: 5. The DNA for the CDR3 is TGTGCCAGCAGCCCAGGACAGGGCGCTGGGGCCAACGTCCTGACTTTC. Its translation is CASSPGQGAGANVLTF.

There are a few counts of this clone. The rearrangement uses TRBV4-3 and TRBJ2-2; possibly TRBD1 or TRBD2 for D (5 bases each). Germline loops: CDR1 LGHNA, CDR2 YSLEER. Trimming stripped 4 bases from V and 4 bases from J, with 16 bases between. This CDR3 spans 16 amino acids. The CDR3 reads CASSRQTGRTTGELFF. CDR3 sequence (DNA): TGCGCCAGCAGCCGACAAACGGGACGGACCACCGGGGAGCTGTTTTTT.

A note on this clone: Relative to the germline gene, one junction end is altered; a read error may explain this. This sequence joins TRBV4-3 and TRBJ1-5; 7 nucleotides agree with TRBD1. From germline, CDR1 is LGHNA and CDR2 YSLEER. The CDR3 has 15 amino acids. For the CDR3, the DNA is TGCGCCAGCAGCCGAGAGGTAGGGGGCAAACAGCCCCAGCATTTT. It encodes CASSREVGGKQPQHF.